The 14 T cell receptor beta chains reported below all come from one sample, sequenced in a study of cytomegalovirus exposure and HLA in healthy donors. Profiled with immunoSEQ multiplex PCR; TCRdb holds only in-frame clones, not every one. The sample carries roughly 130,000 clones, about 91% recorded once. The material sequenced was PBMCs. The receptors here all came from a woman under 30 in good health and CMV-seropositive.

The V gene is TRBV7-8, the J gene TRBJ1-3; the D is unclear. The CDR3 consists of 14 residues. Germline V gene lookup returns CDR1 SGHVS and CDR2 FQNEAQ. V lost 3 bases and J lost 7, with 13 bases in between. The CDR3 is CASSFLEPHNTIYF. Written as DNA, the CDR3 is TGTGCCAGCAGCTTTTTAGAACCCCACAACACCATATATTTT.

The genes are TRBV9 and TRBJ2-7; a possible D gene is TRBD1 (6 bases). The V end lost 4 bases, the J end lost 6 bases, and 14 bases lay between the germline ends. This CDR3 has 13 amino acids. Germline values: CDR1 SGDLS, CDR2 YYNGEE. CDR3 in amino acids: CASSLTLGAEQYF. The CDR3 region has the DNA TGTGCCAGCAGCCTGACGTTGGGGGCCGAGCAGTACTTC.

In DNA form, the CDR3 reads TGCGCCAGCAGTGAGTTTGCGGGGGGGTACAATGAGCAGTTCTTC. Its protein is CASSEFAGGYNEQFF. This rearrangement joins TRBV10-1 to TRBJ2-1, with 9 nucleotides matching TRBD2. This CDR3 comprises 15 residues. Germline CDR1 and CDR2: WNHNN and SYGVQD (reference sequence). Losses at the gene ends were 1 base for V and 4 bases for J; bases not matched to a gene: 2.

This chain links TRBV7-2 with TRBJ2-7, with TRBD1 matching 9 bases. J was trimmed by 2 bases and V by 4 bases; bases with no gene match: 3. The CDR3 runs 14 residues. Looked up from germline, CDR1 is SGHTA and CDR2 is FQGNSA. This CDR3 is CASSSGQGPYEQYF. In DNA, the CDR3 is TGTGCCAGCAGCTCGGGACAGGGTCCCTACGAGCAGTACTTC.

The count of this clone is one. The V call is TRBV4-1, the J call TRBJ1-4; D perhaps matches TRBD1 (5 bases). Germline V gene lookup returns CDR1 MGHRA and CDR2 YSYEKL. V was trimmed by 1 base and J by 8 bases, leaving 14 bases between them. The CDR3 consists of 15 residues. CDR3 coding DNA: TGCGCCAGCAGCCAAGTGGGCCGTAAGGGGGAAAAACTGTTTTTT. Protein: CASSQVGRKGEKLFF.

The chain employs TRBV11-2 and TRBJ2-7; 8 bases agree with TRBD2. Per germline, CDR1 SGHAT and CDR2 FQNNGV. Trimming took 2 bases from V and 5 from J; bases not matched to a gene: 5. CDR3 length: 14 residues. DNA of the CDR3: TGTGCCAGCAGCTTATCGCGGGGGGCGGACGAGCAGTACTTC. Translation gives CASSLSRGADEQYF.

The chain joins TRBV7-8 to TRBJ2-7, with D maybe TRBD1 (5 bases). Between the trimmed V and J ends, which lost 4 bases and 9 bases, there was a span of 25 bases. The germline CDR1 and CDR2 sequences are SGHVS and FQNEAQ. The CDR3 has 16 amino acids. The CDR3 DNA reads as TGTGCCAGCAGCTATGCCCAGGGTCCCCGCTATTTGGGGCAGTACTTC. Translating it yields CASSYAQGPRYLGQYF.

This clone showed up just a few times. This chain links TRBV4-2 with TRBJ2-7, with 7 bases aligning to TRBD2. Germline values: CDR1 LGHNA, CDR2 YNFKEQ. The CDR3 is made up of 15 amino acids. With V trimmed by 0 bases and J by 2 bases, 4 bases remained unmatched. In DNA form, the CDR3 reads TGTGCCAGCAGCCAAGATGGCGGGGGAACCTACGAGCAGTACTTC. Protein: CASSQDGGGTYEQYF.

This rearrangement joins TRBV7-3 to TRBJ2-3; 9 positions match TRBD1. This CDR3 has 14 residues. The ends lost 6 bases at V and 1 base at J; junction bases unmatched: 2. CDR1 and CDR2 from the germline V gene are SGHTA and FQGTGA. The CDR3 nucleotides read TGTGCCAGCAGACGGGACAGGGGCACAGATACGCAGTATTTT. Protein sequence: CASRRDRGTDTQYF.

This chain links TRBV4-2 with TRBJ2-2; 7 bases are shared with TRBD2. Germline CDR1 reads LGHNA; CDR2 reads YNFKEQ. V lost 0 bases to trimming and J lost 2 bases; unmatched junction nucleotides: 3. The CDR3 loop spans 16 amino acids. Here the CDR3 reads CASSQEERGNTGELFF. CDR3 nucleotide sequence: TGTGCCAGCAGCCAAGAAGAGCGGGGAAACACCGGGGAGCTGTTTTTT.

This rearrangement joins TRBV7-2 to TRBJ2-3, with TRBD1 matching 8 bases. Germline CDR1 is SGHTA and CDR2 is FQGNSA. V was pared by 5 bases and J by 3 bases, with 10 bases of the junction left unmatched. This CDR3 comprises 16 residues. CDR3 DNA sequence: TGTGCCAGCAGCGACCGGACAGGGACTCGGACAGATACGCAGTATTTT. Its protein product is CASSDRTGTRTDTQYF.

The J gene is TRBJ2-2, the V gene TRBV9; 16 bases line up with TRBD2. The CDR3 is 19 amino acids. Germline V gene lookup returns CDR1 SGDLS and CDR2 YYNGEE. With 3 bases clipped from V and 4 bases from J, the junction kept 9 bases outside the gene matches. CDR3 sequence: CASSETGLAGGPVTGELFF. The CDR3 bases are TGTGCCAGCAGCGAGACGGGACTAGCGGGGGGGCCGGTCACCGGGGAGCTGTTTTTT.

This chain connects TRBV5-1 to TRBJ2-5, with a possible D match to TRBD2 (5 bases). The V end lost 1 base, the J end lost 4 bases, and 17 bases lay between the germline ends. Germline V CDR1 and CDR2: SGHRS, YFSETQ. The CDR3 runs 16 residues. CDR3 DNA sequence: TGCGCCAGCAGCTTGACTGTCCGGGGTGTCTTAGAGACCCAGTACTTC. Protein: CASSLTVRGVLETQYF.

The chain employs TRBV2 and TRBJ1-6, with D hard to call. This CDR3 comprises 16 residues. The germline V gene encodes CDR1 SNHLY and CDR2 FYNNEI. Trimming pared 4 bases from V and 6 bases from J, leaving 16 bases between. Written as DNA, the CDR3 is TGTGCCAGCAGTGCCCTTGGAGCAGTCGGTAATTCACCCCTCCACTTT. Translating it yields CASSALGAVGNSPLHF.